Each of the 6 T cell receptor beta chains below was sequenced from the same sample in a study of T cells after yellow fever vaccination. TCRdb reprocessed the 5' RACE reads with MiXCR, giving one entry per CDR3 protein. The data show more than 300,000 distinct CDR3 sequences, approximately 11% seen once. Material: CD4+ T cells sorted from PBMCs, obtained 45 days after the yellow fever booster vaccination. Every receptor here comes from a man aged 18 to 29 who received the YFV17D yellow fever vaccine.

At least ten counts were recorded for this clonotype. V usage is TRBV7-9 and J usage is TRBJ1-2; the D is unclear. Germline assignment: CDR1 SEHNR and CDR2 FQNEAQ (reference sequence). Trimming cost V 5 bases and J 4 bases, with 11 bases left between them. CDR3 length: 13 residues. The CDR3: CASSLRGAYGYTF. DNA of the CDR3: TGTGCCAGCAGCCTTCGGGGTGCCTATGGCTACACCTTC.

This clonotype was found a few times. This sequence joins TRBV9 and TRBJ2-3, with 7 bases aligning to TRBD2. Germline lookup yields CDR1 SGDLS and CDR2 YYNGEE. This CDR3 spans 15 amino acids. V lost 3 bases to trimming and J lost 0 bases; unmatched junction nucleotides: 4. Written as DNA, the CDR3 is TGTGCCAGCAGCGAAGCGGGGTCTAGCACAGATACGCAGTATTTT. Its translation: CASSEAGSSTDTQYF.

J is TRBJ2-4 and V is TRBV11-2, with no clear D. The germline CDR1 and CDR2 sequences are SGHAT and FQNNGV. The ends were cut back, 2 bases at V and 11 bases at J, with 10 bases in the middle. The CDR3 is 12 amino acids. The CDR3 region is CASSLNPTVQYF. CDR3 nucleotides: TGTGCCAGCAGCTTAAACCCGACGGTTCAGTACTTC.

The count of this clonotype is one. The chain couples TRBV24-1 to TRBJ2-1; 7 bases are a match to TRBD1. The CDR3 sequence is 13 residues long. The ends lost 6 bases at V and 8 bases at J; junction bases unmatched: 6. Germline lookup yields CDR1 KGHDR and CDR2 SFDVKD. DNA for the CDR3: TGTGCCACCAGTAAGTCCAGGGGGTATGAGCAGTTCTTC. This translates into CATSKSRGYEQFF.

The chain carries TRBV7-3 and TRBJ2-2; D gene uncertain. This CDR3 region has 13 residues. V was pared by 1 base and J by 7 bases, with 7 bases between. CDR1 and CDR2 (germline): SGHTA, FQGTGA. The CDR3 region has the DNA TGTGCCAGCAGCTTAAACTGGGGCGGGGAGCTGTTTTTT. Protein sequence: CASSLNWGGELFF.

This clonotype has a count of ten or more. This chain connects TRBV20-1 to TRBJ1-1, with TRBD1 matching over 8 bases. CDR3 size: 13 residues. Trimming took 6 bases from V and 1 from J; bases not matched to a gene: 4. The germline CDR1 and CDR2 sequences are DFQATT and SNEGSKA (reference sequence). The CDR3 reads CSAPGQANTEAFF. CDR3 DNA: TGCAGTGCGCCGGGACAGGCGAACACTGAAGCTTTCTTT.